These 11 T cell receptor beta chains originate from one sample sequenced in a study of early T cells in non-severe SARS-CoV-2 infection. TCRdb passed the 5' RACE reads through MiXCR, listing each CDR3 protein once. Of tens of thousands of distinct CDR3 sequences in the sample, 15% are singletons; the top ten hold 5.5%. Input material: whole blood. The source of these receptors is an adult who was a healthcare worker with PCR-confirmed SARS-CoV-2 infection or an uninfected control (not recorded which).

V usage is TRBV20-1 and J usage is TRBJ2-7, with 8 positions matching TRBD2. The CDR3 is 14 residues long. Looked up from germline, CDR1 is DFQATT and CDR2 is SNEGSKA (reference sequence). After removal of 3 bases from V and 5 bases from J, the junction contained 9 bases not matched to a gene. CDR3 loop: CSASPGLVFNEQYF. CDR3 DNA sequence: TGCAGTGCTAGCCCGGGACTAGTCTTTAACGAGCAGTACTTC.

Remarks on this clonotype: Possible read error: a much larger clone is one base away. The J gene is TRBJ1-6, the V gene TRBV6-1; tentatively, D is TRBD1 (5 bases). The CDR3 is made up of 12 amino acids. With 4 bases removed from V and 9 bases from J, the gap between germline ends came to 7 bases. Germline CDR1 is MNHNS and CDR2 is SASEGT. The CDR3 nucleotides are TGTGCCAGCAGTGGGGGGGGTTCACCCCTCCACTTT. This sequence encodes CASSGGGSPLHF.

The V gene is TRBV9, the J gene TRBJ1-6, with TRBD1 matching 9 bases. CDR1 is SGDLS and CDR2 is YYNGEE in the germline V gene. V shed 3 bases and J 12 bases; nucleotides not matched to a gene: 10. CDR3 length: 15 residues. The CDR3 loop is CASSGEGQGREPLHF. The CDR3 DNA sequence: TGTGCCAGCAGCGGAGAGGGACAGGGTAGAGAACCCCTCCACTTT.

This sequence joins TRBV13 and TRBJ2-7; D unresolved. The V and J ends lost 3 bases and 3 bases respectively, with 12 bases between them. Germline V gene lookup returns CDR1 PRHDT and CDR2 FYEKMQ (reference sequence). This CDR3 has 14 amino acids. DNA for the CDR3: TGTGCCAGCAGCTTGCGCGAACCAGACTACGAGCAGTACTTC. Translation: CASSLREPDYEQYF. The entire variable domain, with the rest obtained from reference TRBV13 and TRBJ2-7, is as follows: AAGVIQSPRHLIKEKRETATLKCYPIPRHDTVYWYQQGPGQDPQFLISFYEKMQSDKGSIPDRFSAQQFSDYHSELNMSSLELGDSALYFCASSLREPDYEQYFGPGTRLTVT.

The V gene is TRBV13, the J gene TRBJ2-1; 14 bases align to TRBD2. V trimming: 2 bases; J trimming: 7 bases; junction bases outside the gene matches: 4. The CDR3 is 16 amino acids. From germline, CDR1 is PRHDT and CDR2 FYEKMQ (reference sequence). CDR3 nucleotide sequence: TGTGCCAGCAGCTTATTCGGGACTAGCGGGAGAAATGAGCAGTTCTTC. Amino acids: CASSLFGTSGRNEQFF. Variable domain in full (rest from reference TRBV13 and TRBJ2-1): AAGVIQSPRHLIKEKRETATLKCYPIPRHDTVYWYQQGPGQDPQFLISFYEKMQSDKGSIPDRFSAQQFSDYHSELNMSSLELGDSALYFCASSLFGTSGRNEQFFGPGTRLTVL.

This clonotype occurred a few times. The genes are TRBV4-3 and TRBJ2-5; TRBD2 is a possible D gene (5 bases). The CDR3 contains 14 residues. V lost 2 bases and J lost 4, with 11 bases in between. Germline loops: CDR1 LGHNA, CDR2 YSLEER. In DNA, the CDR3 is TGCGCCAGCAGCCAAACCCTCGGAGGAGAGACCCAGTACTTC. This codes for CASSQTLGGETQYF.

This clonotype has only a few counts. V is TRBV20-1 and J is TRBJ2-6; no definite D call. CDR1 and CDR2 (germline): DFQATT, SNEGSKA (reference sequence). Trimming removed 6 bases at V and 0 bases at J, with 15 bases between. This CDR3 region has 16 residues. The CDR3 DNA follows: TGCAGTGCCGCGCAGGCGGCAATCTCTGGGGCCAACGTCCTGACTTTC. Protein product: CSAAQAAISGANVLTF.

The chain joins TRBV7-9 to TRBJ2-1, with D maybe TRBD2 (6 bases). This CDR3 comprises 13 residues. V lost 0 bases, J lost 9 bases, and 9 bases lay in between. Germline CDR1 reads SEHNR; CDR2 reads FQNEAQ (reference sequence). In nucleotides, the CDR3 is TGTGCCAGCAGCTTAGCCAACGGGGGTGAGCAGTTCTTC. The encoded protein is CASSLANGGEQFF.

The J gene is TRBJ2-3, the V gene TRBV7-9; 8 bases map to TRBD1. There are 15 residues in the CDR3. With V trimmed by 5 bases and J by 4 bases, 8 bases remained unmatched. The V gene's germline CDR1 is SEHNR and CDR2 FQNEAQ (reference sequence). CDR3 loop: CASSPTGEGADTQYF. Written as DNA, the CDR3 is TGTGCCAGCAGCCCGACAGGGGAAGGAGCAGATACGCAGTATTTT.

This clonotype was seen repeatedly, ten times or more. The V and J genes are TRBV29-1 and TRBJ2-6; no definite D call. The CDR3 extends over 14 amino acids. Deletions cut 7 bases from V and 1 base from J, with 11 bases between. Germline loops: CDR1 SQVTM, CDR2 ANQGSEA. CDR3 nucleotide sequence: TGCAGCGCCGCGACTTCGTCTGGGGCCAACGTCCTGACTTTC. Amino acids: CSAATSSGANVLTF.

This clonotype appeared a few times. The rearrangement joins TRBV28 to TRBJ1-1, with 10 bases lining up with TRBD1. The CDR3 is 15 residues long. Germline-derived CDR1 and CDR2 are MDHEN and SYDVKM. V dropped 3 bases and J dropped 8; count of bases not matched to a gene: 9. Here the CDR3 DNA reads TGTGCCAGCAGTTTTCCGAGGGGACAGGGGAAAGAAGCTTTCTTT. This encodes CASSFPRGQGKEAFF.